This T cell receptor (beta chain) was observed in a study of a mutant IDH1 vaccine in newly diagnosed glioma. The time point is: week 47, end of study. Doses of 300 ug of mutant IDH1 20-mer peptide were given with topical imiquimod. This clone has only a few counts. Its matching antigen is unknown. Clones were read by immunoSEQ multiplex PCR, and TCRdb kept only the in-frame ones, dropping some. Of 75,000 to 95,000 clones listed, over 85% are singletons. The ends lost 2 bases at V and 0 bases at J; junction bases unmatched: 6. Germline-derived CDR1 and CDR2 are WNHNN and SYGVQD (reference sequence). This CDR3 contains 16 residues.

The chain is built from TRBV10-1 and TRBJ2-5, with 7 positions matching TRBD2. This specimen consisted of PBMCs, obtained from a glioma patient whose treatment included an IDH1 peptide vaccine. This sequence originates from a woman aged 50 to 60 with glioma. CDR3 in DNA: TGCGCCAGCAGTGAGGGGGTAGCGGGCTACCAAGAGACCCAGTACTTC. This gives the protein CASSEGVAGYQETQYF.